This T cell receptor (beta chain) is drawn from a study of early stage breast cancer tumors. Study-level background: Most invasive tumors, about 70% of the 16, were ER+/PR+/HER2-. Study-wide results and caveats: In about 85% of the 16 patients, blood comparison separated tumor from normal breast.

In the case of this clone: Antigen unknown.

In germline, CDR1 is SGHRS, CDR2 YFSETQ. There are 14 residues in the CDR3. With 4 bases removed from V and 5 bases from J, the gap between germline ends came to 12 bases. Here immunoSEQ multiplex PCR was the method, and the copy in TCRdb shows in-frame clones only, minus some. This sample has roughly 56,000 clones; over 65% occur once, and the top ten carry approximately 3.6%. Specimen: blood. The chain recombines TRBV5-1 with TRBJ1-4, with D unresolved. This receptor was identified in a person aged 25 to 39 with breast cancer. CDR3 DNA: TGCGCCAGCAGCCCGGAGGGTTCCAATGAAAAACTGTTTTTT. Protein: CASSPEGSNEKLFF.